This T cell receptor (beta chain) was profiled in a study of cytomegalovirus exposure and HLA in healthy donors. General study findings and limits: Within a later analysis, the majority of CMV-associated TCR beta chains appeared HLA-restricted.

With 60 Vbeta and 13 Jbeta primers, the PCR was carried out. Method: immunoSEQ multiplex PCR; TCRdb's copy keeps in-frame clones and lacks some. With 100,000 to 150,000 clones in the sample, the ten largest clones hold more than 1%. On this clone: Its antigen is unidentified.

The CDR3 is 14 amino acids. The germline CDR1 and CDR2 sequences are MNHEY and SVGAGI. J lost 4 bases, V lost 4 bases, and 4 bases had no gene match. The rearrangement links TRBV6-5 to TRBJ2-7; 10 bases align to TRBD1. The sequenced sample consisted of PBMCs. This sequence was found in a man aged 18-30 years in good health and CMV-seronegative. In nucleotides, the CDR3 is TGTGCCAGCAGTTGGGACAGGGGCGCATACGAGCAGTACTTC. Amino acids: CASSWDRGAYEQYF.